This is a list of T cell receptor beta chains from one sample in a study of T cells in Graves' hyperthyroidism and ophthalmopathy. MiXCR, run by TCRdb on the multiplex PCR reads, gives a single entry per CDR3 protein. The table lists about 400,000 distinct CDR3 sequences, around 15% of them singletons. The sample comprised blood. All receptors derive from a man aged 50-59 years with Graves' ophthalmopathy. CDR3s include the opening cysteine and the closing phenylalanine or tryptophan. Each record gives: D gene, J gene, V gene, clone size, CDR3 DNA, CDR3 protein. The D gene is left open where the match is weak. Only part of the rows carry a size: once, few, many, or a class if the clone is expanded.

TRBD2,TRBJ2-1,TRBV11-2,NA,TGTGCCAGCAGCTTAGATTCCCGACTAGCGGGAATCCCCTACAATGAGCAGTTCTTC,CASSLDSRLAGIPYNEQFF
TRBD2,TRBJ2-3,TRBV6-1,many,TGTGCCAGTCGGGACTACTCAAATTCAGATACGCAGTATTTT,CASRDYSNSDTQYF
NA,TRBJ1-3,TRBV12-3/TRBV12-4,few,TGTGCCAGCAGTTTCAAGGGATTCTCTGGAAACACCATATATTTT,CASSFKGFSGNTIYF
NA,TRBJ1-4,TRBV6-1,NA,TGTGCCAGCAAGCAGATATCACAAACTAATGAAAAACTGTTTTTT,CASKQISQTNEKLFF
TRBD2,TRBJ2-5,TRBV12-3/TRBV12-4,many,TGTGCCAGCAGTTTAAGTAGTCCTAGCGGATACCAAGAGACCCAGTACTTC,CASSLSSPSGYQETQYF
TRBD2,TRBJ2-3,TRBV24-1,many,TGTGCCACCAGTGCCAGCGGGAGGGTTCCTAGCACAGATACGCAGTATTTT,CATSASGRVPSTDTQYF
TRBD1,TRBJ1-2,TRBV6-4,few,TGTGCCAGCAGTCCAGACAGGGGCTCAGGCTACACCTTC,CASSPDRGSGYTF
NA,TRBJ2-1,TRBV14,few,TGTGCCAGCAGCCAAGATAGTGGGCTTTTAGATGAGCAGTTCTTC,CASSQDSGLLDEQFF
TRBD2,TRBJ2-7,TRBV5-1,NA,TGCGCCAGCAGCACAGGGACTAGCGGGAGGCCTCCGGTCGAGGAGCAGTACTTC,CASSTGTSGRPPVEEQYF
NA,TRBJ2-2,TRBV7-8,NA,TGTGCCAGCAGCCCACGGGACACTCCGATTTTTTTAACCGGGGAGCTGTTTTTT,CASSPRDTPIFLTGELFF
TRBD2,TRBJ2-5,TRBV10-3,many,TGTGCCATCAGTGAACTGGCGGCTAGCGGGAGGGCCCTCCTGCAAGAGACCCAGTACTTC,CAISELAASGRALLQETQYF
TRBD2,TRBJ2-1,TRBV12-3/TRBV12-4,NA,TGTGCCAGCAGTCTTACTAGCGGGACGGATGAGCAGTTCTTC,CASSLTSGTDEQFF
NA,TRBJ1-4,TRBV19,NA,TGTGCCAGTAGCGGGACAACAACTAATGAAAAACTGTTTTTT,CASSGTTTNEKLFF
TRBD2,TRBJ2-1,TRBV19,NA,TGTGCCAGTAGTAACGGGACAGGGGGACCCGGGACTAGCGGGAGTGTGAGCTACAATGAGCAGTTCTTC,CASSNGTGGPGTSGSVSYNEQFF
NA,TRBJ1-3,TRBV18,many,TGTGCCAGCTCACCACCGTACAGCGTGGGAAACACCATATATTTT,CASSPPYSVGNTIYF
NA,TRBJ1-2,TRBV6-5,many,TGTGCCAGCAGTTACTCGACCCGCCTGATCCCGAGTGGCTACACCTTC,CASSYSTRLIPSGYTF
TRBD2,TRBJ2-7,TRBV20-1,many,TGCAGTGCTAGAGATTTTTCCACTAGCGTCGAGCAGTACTTC,CSARDFSTSVEQYF
TRBD1,TRBJ2-7,TRBV3-1,NA,TGTGCCAGCAGCCCCGCTTACGGACAGGGGGCCCCCTACGAGCAGTACTTC,CASSPAYGQGAPYEQYF
NA,TRBJ2-3,TRBV30,NA,TGTGCCTGGAGTGCTGGAGGAGGGACGCAGTATTTT,CAWSAGGGTQYF
NA,TRBJ1-5,TRBV5-6,few,TGTGCCAGCAGCCTTTGGGGGGCGGGAGGTCAGCCCCAGCATTTT,CASSLWGAGGQPQHF
NA,TRBJ2-7,TRBV3-1,many,TGTGCCAGCAGCCATGGCAGCTCCTACGAGCAGTACTTC,CASSHGSSYEQYF
NA,TRBJ2-5,TRBV28,many,TGTGCCAGCAACGCTAACCGGGGGAAAGAGACCCAGTACTTC,CASNANRGKETQYF